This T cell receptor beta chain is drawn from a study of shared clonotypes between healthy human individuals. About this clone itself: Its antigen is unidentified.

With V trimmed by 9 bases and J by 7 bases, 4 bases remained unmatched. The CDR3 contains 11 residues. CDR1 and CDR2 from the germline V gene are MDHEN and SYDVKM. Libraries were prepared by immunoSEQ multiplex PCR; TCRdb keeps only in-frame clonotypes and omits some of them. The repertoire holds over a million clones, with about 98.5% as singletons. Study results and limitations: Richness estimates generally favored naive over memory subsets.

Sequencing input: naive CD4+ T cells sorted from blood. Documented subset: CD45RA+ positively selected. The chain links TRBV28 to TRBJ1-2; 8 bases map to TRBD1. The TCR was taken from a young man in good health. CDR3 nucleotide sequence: TGTGCCAGTGGGACAGGAGGTGGCTACACCTTC. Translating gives CASGTGGGYTF.